These T cell receptor beta chains were read from a single sample in a study of blood T cell repertoires in COVID-19. Profiling relied on immunoSEQ multiplex PCR, and the TCRdb table lists in-frame clones only, not all of them. This table has roughly 200,000 clones, about 90% appearing once. Specimen: peripheral blood. These receptor sequences come from a man aged 50-59 years with acute or convalescent COVID-19. The conserved cysteine and the conserved F or W are not part of the CDR3 here.

j_call v_call cdr3_aa
TRBJ2-7 TRBV5-4 ASSRGQAFTEQY
TRBJ2-2 TRBV7-8 ASSLVDRGLTGELF
TRBJ1-5 TRBV12-3/TRBV12-4 ASKQQGIQPQH
TRBJ2-7 TRBV7-2 ASSLGSGSRNEQY
TRBJ1-6 TRBV9 ASSLTGRSPLH
TRBJ1-1 TRBV5-1 ASRLDRGDLGAF
TRBJ1-4 TRBV28 ASSLSGEFSKLF
TRBJ2-3 TRBV3-1/TRBV3-2 ASSAIGTEQY
TRBJ1-3 TRBV7-9 ASSRGQAPGNTIY
TRBJ1-1 TRBV11-3 ASSLQGNTEAF
TRBJ1-1 TRBV19 ASSTGRVSEGSNTEAF
TRBJ1-1 TRBV27 ASSLQFYRWNTEAF
TRBJ2-5 TRBV10-2 ASRGAGHGETQY
TRBJ2-4 TRBV20-1 SASTSRGLTKNIQY
TRBJ2-7 TRBV5-1 ASSLTSGSVEQY
TRBJ2-5 TRBV7-3 ASSWTGDKTQY
TRBJ2-3 TRBV4-1 ASSQGGGTSGRRVRTDTQY
TRBJ1-2 TRBV6-1 ASSEDRVGRGYT
TRBJ1-4 TRBV11-3 ASSPEMRSDNNEKLF
TRBJ2-1 TRBV6-5 ASKPGITSYNEQF
TRBJ1-1 TRBV25-1 ASRGQVTEAF
TRBJ1-6 TRBV11-2 ASSLGRASYNSPLH
TRBJ2-5 TRBV9 ASSVDVTEETQY
TRBJ1-1 TRBV7-2 ASSLPGDRDEAF
TRBJ2-7 TRBV7-9 ASSRREIAYEQY
TRBJ1-1 TRBV3-1/TRBV3-2 ASSQVSRPGAF
TRBJ2-3 TRBV9 ASSVGGQPTDTQY